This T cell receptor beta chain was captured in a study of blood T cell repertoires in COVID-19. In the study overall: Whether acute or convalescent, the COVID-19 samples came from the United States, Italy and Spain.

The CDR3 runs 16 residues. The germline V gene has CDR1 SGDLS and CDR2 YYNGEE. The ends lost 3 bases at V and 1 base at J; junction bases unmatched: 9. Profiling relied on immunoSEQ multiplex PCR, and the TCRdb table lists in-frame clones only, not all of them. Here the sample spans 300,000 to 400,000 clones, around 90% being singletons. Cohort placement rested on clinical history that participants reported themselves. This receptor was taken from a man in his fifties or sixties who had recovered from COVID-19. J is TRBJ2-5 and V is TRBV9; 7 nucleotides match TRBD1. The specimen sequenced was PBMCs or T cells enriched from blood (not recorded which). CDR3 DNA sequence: TGTGCCAGCAGCGCCCGACAAGGGACAGTCCAAGAGACCCAGTACTTC. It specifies CASSARQGTVQETQYF. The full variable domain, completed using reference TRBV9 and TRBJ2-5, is DSGVTQTPKHLITATGQRVTLRCSPRSGDLSVYWYQQSLDQGLQFLIQYYNGEERAKGNILERFSAQQFPDLHSELNLSSLELGDSALYFCASSARQGTVQETQYFGPGTRLLVL.